This T cell receptor beta chain was obtained from a study of cytomegalovirus exposure and HLA in healthy donors. Study in general: The Caucasian-associated ancestry cluster contained about four fifths of the 398 genotyped donors.

Study results and caveats: Listed as cytomegalovirus-associated were more than 150 TCR beta chains. Later analysis revealed greater clonal expansion in HLA-associated TCR beta chains than in equally common others.

About this clone itself: What it binds is not known.

It was healthy bone marrow donors who served as donors. The CDR3 consists of 15 residues. V dropped 0 bases and J dropped 3 bases, with 13 bases sitting between them. In germline, CDR1 is SGDLS, CDR2 YYNGEE. Amplification used 60 Vbeta primers and 13 Jbeta primers. Sequenced by immunoSEQ multiplex PCR; TCRdb stores in-frame clones only, minus some. The sample table sets out under 120,000 clones. Source material: PBMCs. This chain links TRBV9 with TRBJ2-7; D gene unclear. The receptor comes from a man aged 50-59 years in good health and CMV-seronegative. The CDR3 nucleotides read TGTGCCAGCAGCGTAGGAAACGCAAAGCTCTACGAGCAGTACTTC. It translates to CASSVGNAKLYEQYF.